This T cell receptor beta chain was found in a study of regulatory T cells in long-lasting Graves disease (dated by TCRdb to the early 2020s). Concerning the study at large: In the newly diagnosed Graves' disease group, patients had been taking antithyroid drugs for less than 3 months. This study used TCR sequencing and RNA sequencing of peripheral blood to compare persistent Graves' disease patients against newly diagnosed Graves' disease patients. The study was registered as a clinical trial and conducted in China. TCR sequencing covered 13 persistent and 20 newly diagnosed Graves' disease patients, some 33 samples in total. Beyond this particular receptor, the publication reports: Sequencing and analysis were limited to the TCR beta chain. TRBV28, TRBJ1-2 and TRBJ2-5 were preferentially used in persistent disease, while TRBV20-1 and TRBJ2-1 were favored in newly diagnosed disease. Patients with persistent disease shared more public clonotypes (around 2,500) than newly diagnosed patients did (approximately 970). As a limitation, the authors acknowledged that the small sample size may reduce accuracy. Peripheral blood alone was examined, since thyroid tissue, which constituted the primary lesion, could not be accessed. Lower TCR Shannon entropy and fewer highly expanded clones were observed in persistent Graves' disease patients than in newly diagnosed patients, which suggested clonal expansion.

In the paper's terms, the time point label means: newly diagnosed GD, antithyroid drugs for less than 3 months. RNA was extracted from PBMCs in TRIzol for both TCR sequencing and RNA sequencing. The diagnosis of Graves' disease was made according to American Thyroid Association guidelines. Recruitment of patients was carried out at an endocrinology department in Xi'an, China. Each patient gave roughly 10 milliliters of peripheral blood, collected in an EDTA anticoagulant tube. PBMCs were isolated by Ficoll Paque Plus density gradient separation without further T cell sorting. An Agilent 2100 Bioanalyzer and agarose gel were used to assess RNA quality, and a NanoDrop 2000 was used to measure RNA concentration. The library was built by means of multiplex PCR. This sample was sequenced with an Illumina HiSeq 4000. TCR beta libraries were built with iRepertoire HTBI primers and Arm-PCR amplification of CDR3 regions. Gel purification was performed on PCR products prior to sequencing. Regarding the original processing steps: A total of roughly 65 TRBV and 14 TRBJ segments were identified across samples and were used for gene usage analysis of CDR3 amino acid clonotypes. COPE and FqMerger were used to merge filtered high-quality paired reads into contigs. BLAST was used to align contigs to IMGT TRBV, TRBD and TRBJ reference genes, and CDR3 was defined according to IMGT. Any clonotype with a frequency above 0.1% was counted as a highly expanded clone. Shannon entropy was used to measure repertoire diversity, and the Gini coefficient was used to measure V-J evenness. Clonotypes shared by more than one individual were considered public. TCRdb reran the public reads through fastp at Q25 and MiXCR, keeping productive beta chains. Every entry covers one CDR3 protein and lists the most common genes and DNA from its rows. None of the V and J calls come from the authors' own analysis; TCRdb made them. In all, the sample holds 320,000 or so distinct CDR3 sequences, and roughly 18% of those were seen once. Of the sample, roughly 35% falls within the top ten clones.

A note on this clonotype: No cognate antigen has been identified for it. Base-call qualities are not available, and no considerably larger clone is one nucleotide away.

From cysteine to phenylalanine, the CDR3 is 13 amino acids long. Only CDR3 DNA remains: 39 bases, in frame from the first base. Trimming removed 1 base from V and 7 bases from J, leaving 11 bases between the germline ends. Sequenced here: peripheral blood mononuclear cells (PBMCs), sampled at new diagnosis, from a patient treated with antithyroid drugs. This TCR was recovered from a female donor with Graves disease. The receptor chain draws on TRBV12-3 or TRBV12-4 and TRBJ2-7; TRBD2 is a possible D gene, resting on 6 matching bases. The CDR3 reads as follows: CASSLGREKEQYF. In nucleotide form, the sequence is TGTGCCAGCAGTTTAGGGAGGGAGAAGGAGCAGTACTTC.